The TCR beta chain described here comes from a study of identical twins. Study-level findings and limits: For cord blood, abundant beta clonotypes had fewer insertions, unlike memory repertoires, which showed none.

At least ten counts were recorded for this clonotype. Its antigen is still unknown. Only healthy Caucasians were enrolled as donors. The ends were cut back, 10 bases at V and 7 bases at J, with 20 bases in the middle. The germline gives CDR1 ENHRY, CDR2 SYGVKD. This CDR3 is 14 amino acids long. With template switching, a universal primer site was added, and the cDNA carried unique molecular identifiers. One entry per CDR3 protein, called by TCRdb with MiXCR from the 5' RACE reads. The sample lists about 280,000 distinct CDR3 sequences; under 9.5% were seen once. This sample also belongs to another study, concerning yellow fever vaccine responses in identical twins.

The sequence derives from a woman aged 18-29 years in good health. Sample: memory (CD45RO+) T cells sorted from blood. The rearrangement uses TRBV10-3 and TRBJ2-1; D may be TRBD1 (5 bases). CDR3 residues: CATLEFPGQNEQFF. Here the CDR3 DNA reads TGTGCCACTCTCGAATTCCCAGGGCAGAATGAGCAGTTCTTC.